The present entry profiles one TCR beta chain with its context. Its antigen remains unidentified. Assay: immunoSEQ multiplex PCR; the TCRdb copy retains only in-frame clones and omits some. The table has roughly 60,000 clones, approximately 96% seen once. The sample originates from a study of cytomegalovirus exposure and HLA in healthy donors. General study points: The study flagged approximately 180 TCR beta chains as cytomegalovirus-associated. Specific recognition of CMV antigens was confirmed in vitro for a few chains (all CMV-associated). Reports credit the classifier with highly specific, highly sensitive diagnosis of cytomegalovirus status.

CDR3 length: 17 residues. Germline CDR1 and CDR2: SGHRS and YFSETQ. Trimming took 0 bases from V and 0 from J, leaving 15 bases between them. The chain combines TRBV5-1 with TRBJ1-1; D is undetermined. Sequencing was done on a sample of PBMCs. The clonotype was recovered from a man between 18 and 35 years old in good health and CMV-seronegative. CDR3 protein: CASSLGKRVQMNTEAFF. The DNA for the CDR3 is TGCGCCAGCAGCTTGGGGAAGCGGGTTCAAATGAACACTGAAGCTTTCTTT. Combining the CDR3 with reference TRBV5-1 and TRBJ1-1 gives the whole variable domain KAGVTQTPRYLIKTRGQQVTLSCSPISGHRSVSWYQQTPGQGLQFLFEYFSETQRNKGNFPGRFSGRQFSNSRSEMNVSTLELGDSALYLCASSLGKRVQMNTEAFFGQGTRLTVV.